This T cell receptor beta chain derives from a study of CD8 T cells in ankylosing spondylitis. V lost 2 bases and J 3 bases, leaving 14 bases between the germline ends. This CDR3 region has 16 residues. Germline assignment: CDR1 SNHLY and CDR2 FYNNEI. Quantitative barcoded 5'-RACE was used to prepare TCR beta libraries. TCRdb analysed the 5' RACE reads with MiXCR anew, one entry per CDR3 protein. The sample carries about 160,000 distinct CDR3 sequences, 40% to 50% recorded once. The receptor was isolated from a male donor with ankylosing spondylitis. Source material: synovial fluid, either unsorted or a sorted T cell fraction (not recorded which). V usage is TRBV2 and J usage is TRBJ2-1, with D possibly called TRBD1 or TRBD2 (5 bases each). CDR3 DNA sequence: TGTGCCAGCAGTGAATGGGGGACCCTGCGCTACAATGAGCAGTTCTTC. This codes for CASSEWGTLRYNEQFF. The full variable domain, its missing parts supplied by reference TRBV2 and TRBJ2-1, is EPEVTQTPSHQVTQMGQEVILRCVPISNHLYFYWYRQILGQKVEFLVSFYNNEISEKSEIFDDQFSVERPDGSNFTLKIRSTKLEDSAMYFCASSEWGTLRYNEQFFGPGTRLTVL.